This T cell receptor beta chain emerged from a study of T cells in Graves' hyperthyroidism and ophthalmopathy. Study observations and caveats: Ophthalmopathy could be told apart from stable hyperthyroidism with a 13 V-J model.

This clonotype came up many times. The antigen is unknown. Germline CDR1 ENHRY, CDR2 SYGVKD. Trimming removed 6 bases from V and 5 bases from J; junction bases left unmatched: 7. The CDR3 spans 14 residues. Uncontrolled infection, other autoimmune disease, pregnancy or lactation excluded patients. The diagnostic basis comprised clinical symptoms, serum thyroxine and TRAb, thyroid ultrasound and orbital computed tomography. There were TCR beta CDR3 regions amplified from RNA transcripts. When the TCR CDR3 underwent first-round RT-PCR, the HTBI primer set was used. One entry per CDR3 protein, called by TCRdb with MiXCR from the multiplex PCR reads. The data hold 640,000 or so distinct CDR3 sequences, with 14% observed a single time.

Sequenced sample: blood. This sequence was found in a young woman with Graves' ophthalmopathy. The J gene is TRBJ2-7, the V gene TRBV10-3; 10 bases align to TRBD1. This CDR3 is CAIRSGTGVDEQYF. The CDR3 nucleotides are TGTGCCATCAGATCCGGGACAGGGGTAGACGAGCAGTACTTC.